These 27 T cell receptor beta chains were sequenced from one sample in a study of T-cell reconstitution after alpha-beta-depleted transplantation in children. A library of TCRbeta sequences, prepared with unique molecular identifiers, was generated. TCRdb analysed the PCR reads with MiXCR anew, one entry per CDR3 protein. The repertoire holds about 600,000 distinct CDR3 sequences, with 10% to 13% as singletons. Sequencing was performed on PBMCs from the stem cell graft donor, taken from the stem cell graft. Receptors were obtained from a human donor who donated a stem cell graft to a child with acute myeloid leukemia.

The CDR3 DNA is TGTGCCAGCAGCTTGGGACTAGCGGGAGGGCCCACAGATACGCAGTATTTT. Protein product: CASSLGLAGGPTDTQYF. V is TRBV11-1 and J is TRBJ2-3; 16 nucleotides line up with TRBD2. The germline gives CDR1 SGHAT, CDR2 FQDESV (reference sequence). The CDR3 runs to 17 residues. The V and J ends lost 3 bases and 2 bases, in that order; junction bases with no gene match: 2. The whole variable domain, filled in from reference TRBV11-1 and TRBJ2-3, reads EAEVAQSPRYKITEKSQAVAFWCDPISGHATLYWYRQILGQGPELLVQFQDESVVDDSQLPKDRFSAERLKGVDSTLKIQPAELGDSAMYLCASSLGLAGGPTDTQYFGPGTRLTVL.

Ten or more counts support this clonotype. J is TRBJ2-3 and V is TRBV7-2; D unresolved. The CDR3 sequence is 12 residues long. Trimming removed 3 bases at V and 4 bases at J, with 5 bases between. The germline gives CDR1 SGHTA, CDR2 FQGNSA. The CDR3 DNA reads as TGTGCCAGCAGCTTTGTCGCAGATACGCAGTATTTT. This codes for CASSFVADTQYF.

This chain joins TRBV7-2 and TRBJ2-3; D uncertain. The V gene's germline CDR1 is SGHTA and CDR2 FQGNSA. The CDR3 contains 14 residues. V was cut by 2 bases and J by 3 bases, with 9 bases left in between. CDR3 DNA: TGTGCCAGCAGCTTACGACACTCAACAGATACGCAGTATTTT. This encodes CASSLRHSTDTQYF.

This clonotype came up many times. The rearrangement joins TRBV18 to TRBJ2-5; 8 nucleotides align to TRBD2. V shed 3 bases, J shed 2 bases, and the junction held 8 bases outside the gene matches. The germline CDR1 and CDR2 sequences are KGHSH and LQKENI. This CDR3 is built from 16 residues. The CDR3 nucleotides read TGTGCCAGCTCACCGGTGAGCGGGAGCCTTCAAGAGACCCAGTACTTC. Encoded protein: CASSPVSGSLQETQYF.

This clonotype has a handful of counts. The chain combines TRBV20-1 with TRBJ1-2; tentative D call: TRBD1 (5 bases). The CDR3 runs to 14 residues. Trimming removed 5 bases at V and 2 bases at J, with 15 bases between. Germline assignment: CDR1 DFQATT and CDR2 SNEGSKA (reference sequence). DNA for the CDR3: TGCAGTGCTCCATGGGGGAGTTCAAACTATGGCTACACCTTC. Translating gives CSAPWGSSNYGYTF.

This chain connects TRBV6-5 to TRBJ2-1; D might be TRBD2 (5 bases). Germline CDR1 and CDR2: MNHEY and SVGAGI. Trimming cost V 4 bases and J 5 bases, with 15 bases left between them. The CDR3 loop spans 15 amino acids. The chain's CDR3 is CASSSSPGLHNEQFF. CDR3 DNA sequence: TGTGCCAGCAGTTCCTCGCCCGGACTTCACAATGAGCAGTTCTTC.

The chain joins TRBV9 to TRBJ2-7; TRBD2 matches 7 bases. CDR3 size: 14 residues. Germline V lookup: CDR1 SGDLS, CDR2 YYNGEE. Trimming at V came to 4 bases and at J to 3 bases, leaving 7 bases not matched to a gene. CDR3 amino acids: CASSPGTIDYEQYF. Here the CDR3 DNA reads TGTGCCAGCAGCCCCGGGACTATCGACTACGAGCAGTACTTC.

In this sample, this clonotype turned up a few times. The chain is built from TRBV29-1 and TRBJ2-7; possibly TRBD2 for D (5 bases). The CDR3 covers 13 residues. The ends were cut back, 7 bases at V and 6 bases at J, with 19 bases in the middle. The germline V gene has CDR1 SQVTM and CDR2 ANQGSEA. CDR3 sequence reads: CSGRIGGLSEQYF. The CDR3 DNA follows: TGCAGCGGCAGGATTGGAGGTTTGAGCGAGCAGTACTTC.

This clonotype showed up just a few times. The genes are TRBV15 and TRBJ1-4; D perhaps matches TRBD1 (5 bases). The V end was cut by 3 bases, the J end by 4 bases, with 9 bases between. CDR1 is LNHNV and CDR2 is YYDKDF in the germline V gene (reference sequence). CDR3 length: 14 amino acids. CDR3 DNA: TGTGCCACCAGCAGCAGGGCGGTTAATGAAAAACTGTTTTTT. It yields the protein CATSSRAVNEKLFF.

The chain employs TRBV27 and TRBJ2-5; D is unclear. The CDR3 has 15 residues. Trimming pared 3 bases from V and 2 bases from J, leaving 13 bases between. Germline loops: CDR1 MNHEY, CDR2 SMNVEV (reference sequence). CDR3 amino acids: CASSFPRWGQETQYF. CDR3 coding DNA: TGTGCCAGCAGTTTCCCTCGATGGGGACAAGAGACCCAGTACTTC.

This clonotype showed up just a few times. The rearrangement joins TRBV4-1 to TRBJ2-1; a possible D gene is TRBD1 (5 bases). V was pared by 0 bases and J by 10 bases, with 10 bases between. CDR3 length equals 13 residues. In germline, CDR1 is MGHRA, CDR2 YSYEKL. This CDR3 is CASSQDGAWEQFF. CDR3 nucleotides: TGCGCCAGCAGCCAAGATGGGGCTTGGGAGCAGTTCTTC.

This clonotype has just a few counts. The chain combines TRBV24-1 with TRBJ2-7; D unresolved. The CDR3 covers 15 residues. Germline V gene lookup returns CDR1 KGHDR and CDR2 SFDVKD. Trimming left V 3 bases short and J 0 bases short, with 11 bases between. The DNA of the CDR3 is TGTGCCACCAGTGATACGAAGACGGCCTCCTACGAGCAGTACTTC. Protein: CATSDTKTASYEQYF.

The rearrangement joins TRBV7-6 to TRBJ1-6; D possibly corresponds to TRBD1 (5 bases). Trimming removed 4 bases from V and 9 bases from J, with 7 bases in between. Germline V gene data show CDR1 as SGHVS and CDR2 as FNYEAQ. This CDR3 is 12 amino acids long. CDR3 loop: CASSSGVSPLHF. The CDR3 region has the DNA TGTGCCAGCAGCTCGGGGGTTTCACCCCTCCACTTT.

This clonotype occurred a few times. The genes are TRBV6-2 or TRBV6-3 and TRBJ2-1; 7 bases map to TRBD2. This CDR3 is built from 17 residues. Germline V lookup: CDR1 MNHEY, CDR2 SVGEGT. V was clipped by 5 bases and J by 2 bases; unmatched bases: 12. CDR3 in amino acids: CASSQLTKAGTYNEQFF. CDR3 nucleotides: TGTGCCAGCAGTCAACTTACTAAAGCGGGGACCTACAATGAGCAGTTCTTC.

The chain has TRBV20-1 and TRBJ2-7, with D hard to call. Looked up from germline, CDR1 is DFQATT and CDR2 is SNEGSKA (reference sequence). The CDR3 sequence is 14 residues long. V was cut by 6 bases and J by 0 bases, with 15 bases left in between. The CDR3, as DNA: TGCAGTGCCACAACGGGCAGGAGCTCCTACGAGCAGTACTTC. Translated: CSATTGRSSYEQYF.

The gene calls are TRBV20-1 and TRBJ2-3, with 14 bases matching TRBD2. The CDR3 consists of 18 residues. Germline-derived CDR1 and CDR2 are DFQATT and SNEGSKA (reference sequence). Unmatched junction bases numbered 11, after V lost 6 bases and J lost 0 bases. CDR3 DNA sequence: TGCAGTGCCCTCATTGGACTAGCGGGAGGAGGTAGCACAGATACGCAGTATTTT. Protein product: CSALIGLAGGGSTDTQYF.

This clonotype came up many times. This chain uses TRBV11-1 with TRBJ1-2, with D unclear. The CDR3 runs 13 residues. Deletions cut 5 bases from V and 8 bases from J, with 15 bases between. Germline V gene sequence: CDR1 SGHAT, CDR2 FQDESV (reference sequence). The CDR3 region is CASSPIRGYGYTF. In DNA, the CDR3 is TGTGCCAGCAGCCCCATCCGTGGGTACGGCTACACCTTC.

The chain is built from TRBV20-1 and TRBJ2-5, with a weak D call TRBD2 (6 bases). The germline V gene encodes CDR1 DFQATT and CDR2 SNEGSKA (reference sequence). Deletions cut 1 base from V and 1 base from J, with 13 bases between. CDR3 length: 15 residues. CDR3 sequence: CSARVRGTGQETQYF. CDR3 nucleotides: TGCAGTGCTAGAGTTCGCGGGACCGGCCAAGAGACCCAGTACTTC.

This clonotype was recorded a few times. The chain has TRBV7-9 and TRBJ1-3, with D uncertain. The CDR3 is 15 residues long. Trimming removed 10 bases from V and 0 bases from J, with 16 bases in between. Germline lookup yields CDR1 SEHNR and CDR2 FQNEAQ (reference sequence). The CDR3: CATEPYGDSGNTIYF. CDR3 DNA sequence: TGTGCCACCGAACCCTACGGAGACTCTGGAAACACCATATATTTT.

This clonotype was observed a handful of times. As DNA, the CDR3 is TGTGCCAGCAGTTTATCAGGACTAGGTTACAATGAGCAGTTCTTC. Encoded protein: CASSLSGLGYNEQFF. This chain joins TRBV27 and TRBJ2-1; TRBD2 matches 7 bases. V trimming: 0 bases; J trimming: 4 bases; junction bases outside the gene matches: 3. The CDR3 has 15 residues. Germline V gives CDR1 MNHEY, CDR2 SMNVEV (reference sequence).

This clonotype showed up many times. The chain has TRBV20-1 and TRBJ2-3; 7 bases align to TRBD2. The CDR3 totals 13 residues. V trimming: 1 base; J trimming: 9 bases; junction bases outside the gene matches: 7. Germline loops: CDR1 DFQATT, CDR2 SNEGSKA (reference sequence). CDR3 DNA: TGCAGTGCTAGAGGACTAGCCCTAATGACGCAGTATTTT. Protein product: CSARGLALMTQYF.

CDR3 bases: TGCAGTGCCCCCGGGACTAGCGGGAGTCAAAGAGATACGCAGTATTTT. Amino acids: CSAPGTSGSQRDTQYF. The chain has TRBV20-1 and TRBJ2-3, with TRBD2 identical over 14 bases. The CDR3 is made up of 16 amino acids. Germline V gene data show CDR1 as DFQATT and CDR2 as SNEGSKA (reference sequence). J gave up 5 bases and V 6 bases, and 10 bases lay outside the gene matches.

The CDR3 is CASSPGTGGDTEAFF. CDR3 nucleotides: TGTGCCAGCTCACCCGGGACAGGGGGAGACACTGAAGCTTTCTTT. The chain couples TRBV18 to TRBJ1-1; 11 positions match TRBD1. The germline V gene encodes CDR1 KGHSH and CDR2 LQKENI. CDR3 length: 15 residues. The J segment lost 3 bases and the V segment lost 3 bases, leaving 3 bases of the junction unmatched.

This clonotype was recorded at least ten times. The rearrangement links TRBV10-3 to TRBJ2-2; 8 bases agree with TRBD2. The germline gives CDR1 ENHRY, CDR2 SYGVKD. With V trimmed by 10 bases and J by 3 bases, 7 bases remained unmatched. The CDR3 has 14 residues. The CDR3 protein is CATGGRRDTGELFF. The DNA of the CDR3 is TGTGCCACGGGAGGGAGACGCGACACCGGGGAGCTGTTTTTT.

Ten or more counts support this clonotype. The V and J genes are TRBV12-3 or TRBV12-4 and TRBJ2-1; 8 nucleotides line up with TRBD2. The trim removed 3 bases at V and 5 bases at J, leaving 6 bases unmatched. The CDR3 is 15 amino acids. CDR3 loop: CASSFQAGVNNEQFF. In nucleotides, the CDR3 is TGTGCCAGCAGTTTTCAAGCGGGAGTGAACAATGAGCAGTTCTTC.

This clonotype was seen at least ten times. The rearrangement links TRBV2 to TRBJ2-3; 11 bases line up with TRBD1. Germline-derived CDR1 and CDR2 are SNHLY and FYNNEI. Losses at the gene ends were 6 bases for V and 4 bases for J; bases not matched to a gene: 0. This CDR3 is built from 13 residues. The DNA for the CDR3 is TGTGCCAGCAGGGGACAGGGGGCAGATACGCAGTATTTT. As protein: CASRGQGADTQYF.

A note on this clonotype: Possible read error: a much larger clone is one base away. The rearrangement joins TRBV12-3 or TRBV12-4 to TRBJ1-5; D remains unclear. The CDR3 consists of 15 residues. Here the CDR3 DNA reads TGTGCCAGCAGTTTAGATGGGATCTATAATCAGCCCCAGCGTTTT. Its translation is CASSLDGIYNQPQRF.